The rows below give T cell receptor beta chains drawn from one sample of a study of regulatory T cells in long-lasting Graves disease. In TCRdb, the multiplex PCR reads were re-called with MiXCR into one record per CDR3 protein. The sample includes more than 400,000 distinct CDR3 sequences, around 15% of them seen just once. Another study also made use of these data, one on T cells in Graves' hyperthyroidism and ophthalmopathy.

Source: peripheral blood mononuclear cells (PBMCs), taken at new diagnosis, from a patient treated with antithyroid drugs. These receptors all come from a man aged 40-50 years with Graves disease. The CDR3 runs from the conserved cysteine through the conserved F or W. Each record gives: D gene, V gene, clone size, J gene, CDR3 DNA, CDR3 protein. D genes are given only for firm matches. Some rows have no size entry. The others give once, few or many, or a class for an expanded clone.

D gene: -
V gene: TRBV27
clone size: -
J gene: TRBJ2-2
CDR3 DNA: TGTGCCAGCAGTTACGCTAGAAGGGGCGCCTCGGGCACCGGGGAGCTGTTTTTT
CDR3 protein: CASSYARRGASGTGELFF

D gene: -
V gene: TRBV19
clone size: few
J gene: TRBJ2-1
CDR3 DNA: TGTGCCAGTAGTATAGACCAGGGACTCTTCTCCTACAATGAGCAGTTCTTC
CDR3 protein: CASSIDQGLFSYNEQFF

D gene: TRBD1
V gene: TRBV3-1
clone size: many
J gene: TRBJ1-1
CDR3 DNA: TGTGCCAGCAGGCCCGGGACAGGGGGCCGAAACACTGAAGCTTTCTTT
CDR3 protein: CASRPGTGGRNTEAFF

D gene: -
V gene: TRBV7-8
clone size: few
J gene: TRBJ2-1
CDR3 DNA: TGTGCCAGCAGCCGACCCGGGTCAGGGAAGTTCTTC
CDR3 protein: CASSRPGSGKFF

D gene: TRBD2
V gene: TRBV2
clone size: many
J gene: TRBJ2-7
CDR3 DNA: TGTGCCAGCAGTGAATTGCTAGCGGGGGAGCAGTACTTC
CDR3 protein: CASSELLAGEQYF

D gene: -
V gene: TRBV24-1
clone size: -
J gene: TRBJ2-3
CDR3 DNA: TGTGCCACCAGTGATCCAGGGTTTACAGATACGCAGTATTTT
CDR3 protein: CATSDPGFTDTQYF

D gene: TRBD1
V gene: TRBV6-1
clone size: many
J gene: TRBJ2-3
CDR3 DNA: TGTGCCAGCAGAGACACAGGGGCACATACGCAGTATTTT
CDR3 protein: CASRDTGAHTQYF

D gene: TRBD2
V gene: TRBV28
clone size: many
J gene: TRBJ2-7
CDR3 DNA: TGTGCCAGCAGTTACGGGACTAGACGCTACGAGCAGTACTTC
CDR3 protein: CASSYGTRRYEQYF

D gene: -
V gene: TRBV18
clone size: many
J gene: TRBJ2-2
CDR3 DNA: TGTGCCAGCTCACCACGGGGTGACACCGGGGAGCTGTTTTTT
CDR3 protein: CASSPRGDTGELFF

D gene: TRBD2
V gene: TRBV2
clone size: many
J gene: TRBJ2-1
CDR3 DNA: TGTGCCAGCAGTGAAGTATTCTGGACTAGATCCGCCGAGCAGTTCTTC
CDR3 protein: CASSEVFWTRSAEQFF

D gene: TRBD2
V gene: TRBV20-1
clone size: -
J gene: TRBJ2-3
CDR3 DNA: TGCAGTGCCTCTAAGACTAGCCGATACACAGATACGCAGTATTTT
CDR3 protein: CSASKTSRYTDTQYF

D gene: TRBD1
V gene: TRBV27
clone size: many
J gene: TRBJ1-1
CDR3 DNA: TGTGCCAGCAGTCCTACCCTCGGGACAGGGAGGACTGAAGCTTTCTTT
CDR3 protein: CASSPTLGTGRTEAFF

D gene: -
V gene: TRBV20-1
clone size: many
J gene: TRBJ2-5
CDR3 DNA: TGCAGTGCTAGTGTGGGTAGCGAAGAGACCCAGTACTTC
CDR3 protein: CSASVGSEETQYF

D gene: -
V gene: TRBV6-2/TRBV6-3
clone size: many
J gene: TRBJ2-7
CDR3 DNA: TGTGCCAGCAGTGAAGGTTTTCATTCCTCCTACGAGCAGTACTTC
CDR3 protein: CASSEGFHSSYEQYF

D gene: -
V gene: TRBV7-8
clone size: many
J gene: TRBJ1-1
CDR3 DNA: TGTGCCAGCAGCTCCTACAGGGTCGGCACTGAAGCTTTCTTT
CDR3 protein: CASSSYRVGTEAFF

D gene: -
V gene: TRBV6-1
clone size: many
J gene: TRBJ2-4
CDR3 DNA: TGTGCCAGCCTCGCCCATCGGAACATTCAGTACTTC
CDR3 protein: CASLAHRNIQYF

D gene: -
V gene: TRBV2
clone size: many
J gene: TRBJ1-1
CDR3 DNA: TGTGCCAGCAGGGGGGGGACTGAAGCTTTCTTT
CDR3 protein: CASRGGTEAFF

D gene: TRBD2
V gene: TRBV19
clone size: -
J gene: TRBJ2-1
CDR3 DNA: TGTGCCAGTAGTTTAGCGGGAAGGAGCTCCAATGAGCAGTTCTTC
CDR3 protein: CASSLAGRSSNEQFF

D gene: -
V gene: TRBV20-1
clone size: few
J gene: TRBJ2-2
CDR3 DNA: TGCAGTGCAAGGTCCGGGGAGAACACCGGGGAGCTGTTTTTT
CDR3 protein: CSARSGENTGELFF

D gene: -
V gene: TRBV5-1
clone size: many
J gene: TRBJ2-2
CDR3 DNA: TGTGCCAGCAGTGGGGTGGGCACCGGGGAGCTGTTTTTT
CDR3 protein: CASSGVGTGELFF

D gene: TRBD1
V gene: TRBV5-1
clone size: -
J gene: TRBJ1-2
CDR3 DNA: TGCGCCAGCCGCCGGACAGGGGTCTATGGCTACACCTTC
CDR3 protein: CASRRTGVYGYTF

D gene: -
V gene: TRBV6-1
clone size: -
J gene: TRBJ2-1
CDR3 DNA: TGTGCCAGCAGTCCCGGGCCGGGTGAGCAGTTCTTC
CDR3 protein: CASSPGPGEQFF

D gene: -
V gene: TRBV7-9
clone size: few
J gene: TRBJ1-1
CDR3 DNA: TGTGCCAGCAGCACCGACAGGCTTGAAGCTTTCTTT
CDR3 protein: CASSTDRLEAFF

D gene: TRBD1
V gene: TRBV6-1
clone size: -
J gene: TRBJ1-1
CDR3 DNA: TGTGCCAGCAGGCTACCTGGCAGGGGGCCGATGAACACTGAAGCTTTCTTT
CDR3 protein: CASRLPGRGPMNTEAFF

D gene: TRBD2
V gene: TRBV6-2/TRBV6-3
clone size: once
J gene: TRBJ2-7
CDR3 DNA: TGTGCCAGCACTCCAGGGACTAGCGGGAAGTACGAGCAGTACTTC
CDR3 protein: CASTPGTSGKYEQYF

D gene: -
V gene: TRBV5-1
clone size: many
J gene: TRBJ2-7
CDR3 DNA: TGCGCCAGCAGCTTGTCTAGCGTGAGCTCCTACGAGCAGTACTTC
CDR3 protein: CASSLSSVSSYEQYF

D gene: TRBD1
V gene: TRBV6-1
clone size: few
J gene: TRBJ1-5
CDR3 DNA: TGTGCCAGCAGCCAACCGGGACAGGGACCCAATCAGCCCCAGCATTTT
CDR3 protein: CASSQPGQGPNQPQHF

D gene: -
V gene: TRBV7-2
clone size: many
J gene: TRBJ2-2
CDR3 DNA: TGTGCCAGCAGCAAAGGGTCGGGGGCGAACACCGGGGAGCTGTTTTTT
CDR3 protein: CASSKGSGANTGELFF

D gene: TRBD2
V gene: TRBV5-1
clone size: many
J gene: TRBJ2-1
CDR3 DNA: TGCGCCAGCAGCTACGGGACTAGCGGGAGGGAGTTCTTC
CDR3 protein: CASSYGTSGREFF

D gene: TRBD1
V gene: TRBV12-3/TRBV12-4
clone size: many
J gene: TRBJ1-6
CDR3 DNA: TGTGCCAGCAGTCGCGGACAGGGAAGATCACCCCTCCACTTT
CDR3 protein: CASSRGQGRSPLHF

D gene: TRBD2
V gene: TRBV4-1
clone size: many
J gene: TRBJ2-1
CDR3 DNA: TGCGCCAGCAGCCAATTTGGGACTAGCGGTTACAATGAGCAGTTCTTC
CDR3 protein: CASSQFGTSGYNEQFF

D gene: TRBD2
V gene: TRBV20-1
clone size: many
J gene: TRBJ2-7
CDR3 DNA: TGCAGTGCTCCGAGTCCTGCGGGACTAGCCGCATACGAGCAGTACTTC
CDR3 protein: CSAPSPAGLAAYEQYF

D gene: TRBD1
V gene: TRBV2
clone size: many
J gene: TRBJ2-1
CDR3 DNA: TGTGCCAGCAGTGAGGACAGGGTAAATGAGCAGTTCTTC
CDR3 protein: CASSEDRVNEQFF

D gene: -
V gene: TRBV9
clone size: -
J gene: TRBJ2-5
CDR3 DNA: TGTGCCAGCAGCGTAGTGTCCGGAGGGGAGACCCAGTACTTC
CDR3 protein: CASSVVSGGETQYF

D gene: -
V gene: TRBV20-1
clone size: many
J gene: TRBJ1-5
CDR3 DNA: TGCAGTGCTAGAAACGGGTTGTATAGCAATCAGCCCCAGCATTTT
CDR3 protein: CSARNGLYSNQPQHF